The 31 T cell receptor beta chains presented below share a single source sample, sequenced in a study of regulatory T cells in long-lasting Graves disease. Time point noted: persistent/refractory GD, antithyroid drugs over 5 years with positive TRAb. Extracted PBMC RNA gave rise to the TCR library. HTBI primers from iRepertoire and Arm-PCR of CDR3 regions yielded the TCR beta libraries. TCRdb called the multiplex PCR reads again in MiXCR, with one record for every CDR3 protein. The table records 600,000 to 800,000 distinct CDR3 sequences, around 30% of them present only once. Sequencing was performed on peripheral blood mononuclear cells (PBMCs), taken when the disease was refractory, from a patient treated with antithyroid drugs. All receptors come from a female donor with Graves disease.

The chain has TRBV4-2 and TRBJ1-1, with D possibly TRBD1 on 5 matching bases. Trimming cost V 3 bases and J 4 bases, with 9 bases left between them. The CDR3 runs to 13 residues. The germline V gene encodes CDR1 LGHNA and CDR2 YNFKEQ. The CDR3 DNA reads TGTGCCAGCAGCCACGCAGGGCCCACTGAAGCTTTCTTT. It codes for CASSHAGPTEAFF.

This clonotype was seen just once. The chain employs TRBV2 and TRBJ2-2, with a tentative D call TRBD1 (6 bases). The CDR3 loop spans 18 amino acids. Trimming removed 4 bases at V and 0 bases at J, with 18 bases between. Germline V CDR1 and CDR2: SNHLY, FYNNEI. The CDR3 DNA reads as TGTGCCAGCAGTGCGCGAGGACAGCTAACTTCGAACACCGGGGAGCTGTTTTTT. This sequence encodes CASSARGQLTSNTGELFF.

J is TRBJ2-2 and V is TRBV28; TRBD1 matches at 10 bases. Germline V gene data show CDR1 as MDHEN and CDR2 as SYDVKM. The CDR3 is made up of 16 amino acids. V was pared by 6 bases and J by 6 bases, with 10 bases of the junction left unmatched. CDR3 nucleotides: TGTGCCAGCAGGGAGAGGGGGACAGGGGTCCCCGGGGAGCTGTTTTTT. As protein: CASRERGTGVPGELFF.

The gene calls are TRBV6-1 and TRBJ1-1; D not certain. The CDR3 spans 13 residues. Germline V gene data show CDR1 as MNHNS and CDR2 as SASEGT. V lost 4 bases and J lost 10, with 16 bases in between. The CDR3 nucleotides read TGTGCCAGCAGTGGGCCATACCCCGTCATAGCTTTCTTT. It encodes CASSGPYPVIAFF.

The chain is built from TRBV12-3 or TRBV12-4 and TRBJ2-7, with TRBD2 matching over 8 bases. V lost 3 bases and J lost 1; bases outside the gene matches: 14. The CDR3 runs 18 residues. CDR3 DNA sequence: TGTGCCAGCAGTTTGGGGGTAGGGTCTGCGGGAGGTTCCTACGAGCAGTACTTC. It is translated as CASSLGVGSAGGSYEQYF.

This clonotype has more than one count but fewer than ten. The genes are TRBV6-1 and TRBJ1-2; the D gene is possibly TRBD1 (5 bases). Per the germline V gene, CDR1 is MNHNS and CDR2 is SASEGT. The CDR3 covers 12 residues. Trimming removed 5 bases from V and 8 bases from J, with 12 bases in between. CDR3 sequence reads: CASSLRGGGYTF. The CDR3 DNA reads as TGTGCCAGCAGTCTACGGGGCGGGGGCTACACCTTC.

The CDR3 region is CASSQTAGSYGYTF. The CDR3 DNA follows: TGTGCCAGCAGCCAAACCGCAGGGTCGTATGGCTACACCTTC. The J gene is TRBJ1-2, the V gene TRBV7-9; weak D call: TRBD1 (5 bases). V lost 5 bases and J 5 bases, leaving 15 bases between the germline ends. CDR3 length equals 14 residues. CDR1 and CDR2 from the germline V gene are SEHNR and FQNEAQ (reference sequence).

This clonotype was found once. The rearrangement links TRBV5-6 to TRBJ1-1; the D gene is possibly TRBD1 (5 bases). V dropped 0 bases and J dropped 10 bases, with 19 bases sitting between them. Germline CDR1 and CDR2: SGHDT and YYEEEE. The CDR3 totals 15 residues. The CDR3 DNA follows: TGTGCCAGCAGCTTGGCCGGGACGGCCCTTTCTGGAGCTTTCTTT. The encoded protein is CASSLAGTALSGAFF. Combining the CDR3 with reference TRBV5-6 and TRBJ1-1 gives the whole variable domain DAGVTQSPTHLIKTRGQQVTLRCSPKSGHDTVSWYQQALGQGPQFIFQYYEEEERQRGNFPDRFSGHQFPNYSSELNVNALLLGDSALYLCASSLAGTALSGAFFGQGTRLTVV.

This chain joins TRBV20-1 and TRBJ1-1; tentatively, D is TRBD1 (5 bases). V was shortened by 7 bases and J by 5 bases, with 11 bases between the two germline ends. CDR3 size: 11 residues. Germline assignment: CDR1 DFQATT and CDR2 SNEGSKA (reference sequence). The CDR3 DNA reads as TGCAGTGGGGGGGGGGTGACTGAAGCTTTCTTT. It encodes CSGGGVTEAFF.

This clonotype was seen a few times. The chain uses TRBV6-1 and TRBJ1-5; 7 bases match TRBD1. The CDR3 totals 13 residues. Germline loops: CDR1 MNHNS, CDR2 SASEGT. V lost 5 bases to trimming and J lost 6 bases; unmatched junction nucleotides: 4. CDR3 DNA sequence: TGTGCCAGCAGTATCGACAGGGTTCAGCCCCAGCATTTT. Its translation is CASSIDRVQPQHF.

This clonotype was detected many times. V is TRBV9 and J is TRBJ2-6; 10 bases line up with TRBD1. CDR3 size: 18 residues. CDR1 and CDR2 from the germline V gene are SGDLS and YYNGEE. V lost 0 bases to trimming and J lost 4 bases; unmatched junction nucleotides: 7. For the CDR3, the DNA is TGTGCCAGCAGCGTAGTTTCGGGACAGGGGTACGGGGCCAACGTCCTGACTTTC. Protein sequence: CASSVVSGQGYGANVLTF. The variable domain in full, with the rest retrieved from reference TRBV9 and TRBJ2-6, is DSGVTQTPKHLITATGQRVTLRCSPRSGDLSVYWYQQSLDQGLQFLIQYYNGEERAKGNILERFSAQQFPDLHSELNLSSLELGDSALYFCASSVVSGQGYGANVLTFGAGSRLTVL.

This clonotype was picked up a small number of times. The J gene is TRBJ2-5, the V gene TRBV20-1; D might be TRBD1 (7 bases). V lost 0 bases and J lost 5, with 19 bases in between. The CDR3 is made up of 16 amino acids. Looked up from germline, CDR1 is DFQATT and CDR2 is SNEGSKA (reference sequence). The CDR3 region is CSARDPSGGFGETQYF. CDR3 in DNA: TGCAGTGCTAGAGATCCGTCAGGGGGGTTCGGTGAGACCCAGTACTTC.

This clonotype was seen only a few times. DNA for the CDR3: TGTGCCAGCAGTGAACTCGGACAGGTCCAGGAAAGGGGTGAGCAGTACTTC. Translated: CASSELGQVQERGEQYF. The chain employs TRBV11-2 and TRBJ2-7; TRBD1 matches at 7 bases. Per the germline V gene, CDR1 is SGHAT and CDR2 is FQNNGV. Trimming cost V 6 bases and J 7 bases; bases outside gene matches: 21. This CDR3 comprises 17 residues.

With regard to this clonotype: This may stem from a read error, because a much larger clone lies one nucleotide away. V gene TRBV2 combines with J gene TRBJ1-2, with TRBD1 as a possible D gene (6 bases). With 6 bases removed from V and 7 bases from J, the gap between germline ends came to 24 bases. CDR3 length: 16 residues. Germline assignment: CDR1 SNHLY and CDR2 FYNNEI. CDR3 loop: CASRIQGDWEYCGYTF. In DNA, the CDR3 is TGTGCCAGCAGGATACAGGGTGATTGGGAATACTGTGGCTACACCTTC. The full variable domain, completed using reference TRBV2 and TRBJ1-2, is EPEVTQTPSHQVTQMGQEVILRCVPISNHLYFYWYRQILGQKVEFLVSFYNNEISEKSEIFDDQFSVERPDGSNFTLKIRSTKLEDSAMYFCASRIQGDWEYCGYTFGSGTRLTVV.

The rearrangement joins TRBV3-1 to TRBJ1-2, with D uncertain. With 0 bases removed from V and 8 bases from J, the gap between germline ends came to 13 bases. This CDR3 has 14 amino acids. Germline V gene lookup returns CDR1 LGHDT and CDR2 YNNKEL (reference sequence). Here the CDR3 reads CASSQEYGLGGYTF. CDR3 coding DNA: TGTGCCAGCAGCCAAGAATACGGGCTTGGAGGCTACACCTTC.

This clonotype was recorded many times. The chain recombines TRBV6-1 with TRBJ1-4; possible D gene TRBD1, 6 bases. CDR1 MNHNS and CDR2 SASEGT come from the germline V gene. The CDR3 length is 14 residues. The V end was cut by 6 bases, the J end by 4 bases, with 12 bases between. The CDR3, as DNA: TGTGCCAGCAGCTTCGGACAGTTTAATGAAAAACTGTTTTTT. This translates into CASSFGQFNEKLFF.

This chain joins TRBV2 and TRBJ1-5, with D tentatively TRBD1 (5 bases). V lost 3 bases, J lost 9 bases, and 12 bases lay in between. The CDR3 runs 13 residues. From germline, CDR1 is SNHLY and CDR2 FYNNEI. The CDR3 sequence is CASSEGPLRPQHF. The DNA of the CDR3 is TGTGCCAGCAGTGAGGGGCCGTTGAGGCCCCAGCATTTT. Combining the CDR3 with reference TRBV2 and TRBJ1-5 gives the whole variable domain EPEVTQTPSHQVTQMGQEVILRCVPISNHLYFYWYRQILGQKVEFLVSFYNNEISEKSEIFDDQFSVERPDGSNFTLKIRSTKLEDSAMYFCASSEGPLRPQHFGDGTRLSIL.

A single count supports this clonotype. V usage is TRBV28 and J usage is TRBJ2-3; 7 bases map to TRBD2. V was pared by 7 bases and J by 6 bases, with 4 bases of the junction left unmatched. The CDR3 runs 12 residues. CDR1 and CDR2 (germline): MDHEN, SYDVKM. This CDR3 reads CASMGGGDTQYF. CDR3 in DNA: TGTGCCAGCATGGGGGGAGGGGATACGCAGTATTTT.

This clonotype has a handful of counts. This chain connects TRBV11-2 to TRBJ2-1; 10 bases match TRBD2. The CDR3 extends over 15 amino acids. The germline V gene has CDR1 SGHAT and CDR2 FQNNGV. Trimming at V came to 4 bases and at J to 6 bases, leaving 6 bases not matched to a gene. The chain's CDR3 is CASSSSGSEFNEQFF. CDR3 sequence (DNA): TGTGCCAGCAGCTCTAGCGGGAGTGAGTTCAATGAGCAGTTCTTC.

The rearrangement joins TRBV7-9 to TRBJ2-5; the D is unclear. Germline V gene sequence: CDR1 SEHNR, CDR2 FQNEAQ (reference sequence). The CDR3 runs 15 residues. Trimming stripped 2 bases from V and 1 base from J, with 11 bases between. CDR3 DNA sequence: TGTGCCAGCAGCTTAAGCCTCCATTCCCAAGAGACCCAGTACTTC. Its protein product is CASSLSLHSQETQYF.

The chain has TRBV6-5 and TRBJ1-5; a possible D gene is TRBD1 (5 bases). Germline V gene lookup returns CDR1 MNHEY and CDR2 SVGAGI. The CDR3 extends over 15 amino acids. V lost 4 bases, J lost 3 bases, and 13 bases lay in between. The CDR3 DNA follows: TGTGCCAGCAGTTCCTCAACAGGTTCCAATCAGCCCCAGCATTTT. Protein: CASSSSTGSNQPQHF.

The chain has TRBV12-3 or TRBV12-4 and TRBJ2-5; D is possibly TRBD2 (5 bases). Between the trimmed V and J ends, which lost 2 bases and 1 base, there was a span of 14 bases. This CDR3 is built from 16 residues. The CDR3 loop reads CASSLFFSDLQETQYF. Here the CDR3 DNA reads TGTGCCAGCAGTTTATTTTTTAGCGACCTCCAAGAGACCCAGTACTTC.

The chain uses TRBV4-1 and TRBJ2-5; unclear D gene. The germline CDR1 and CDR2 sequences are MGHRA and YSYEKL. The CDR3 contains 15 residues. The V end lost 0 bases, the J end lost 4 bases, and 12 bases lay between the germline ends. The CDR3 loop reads CASSQDPQEVETQYF. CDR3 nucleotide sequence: TGCGCCAGCAGCCAAGATCCCCAGGAAGTAGAGACCCAGTACTTC.

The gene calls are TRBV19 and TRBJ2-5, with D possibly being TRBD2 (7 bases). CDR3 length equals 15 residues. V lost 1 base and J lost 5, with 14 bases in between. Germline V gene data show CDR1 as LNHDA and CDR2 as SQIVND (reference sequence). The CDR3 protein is CASSIAAGARETQYF. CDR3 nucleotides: TGTGCCAGTAGTATAGCCGCGGGGGCGAGGGAGACCCAGTACTTC.

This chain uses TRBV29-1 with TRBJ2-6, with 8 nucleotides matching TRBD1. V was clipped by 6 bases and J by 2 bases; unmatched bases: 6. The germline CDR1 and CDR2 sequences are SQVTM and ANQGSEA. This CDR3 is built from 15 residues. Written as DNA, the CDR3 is TGCAGCGTCGAACAGACAGGGGCTGGGGCCAACGTCCTGACTTTC. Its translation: CSVEQTGAGANVLTF.

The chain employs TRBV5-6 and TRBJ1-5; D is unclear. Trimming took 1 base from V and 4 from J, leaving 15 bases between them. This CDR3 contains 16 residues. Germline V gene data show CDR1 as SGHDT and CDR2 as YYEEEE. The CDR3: CASSLTTLSGNQPQHF. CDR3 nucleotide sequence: TGTGCCAGCAGCTTGACCACGCTTAGTGGGAATCAGCCCCAGCATTTT.

The CDR3 DNA reads TGTGCCAGTAGTAAGAGGCCCACGGGAAGCACAGATACGCAGTATTTT. Translation: CASSKRPTGSTDTQYF. This sequence joins TRBV19 and TRBJ2-3; tentatively, D is TRBD2 (5 bases). V was trimmed by 4 bases and J by 0 bases, leaving 14 bases between them. Germline-derived CDR1 and CDR2 are LNHDA and SQIVND (reference sequence). CDR3 length equals 16 residues.

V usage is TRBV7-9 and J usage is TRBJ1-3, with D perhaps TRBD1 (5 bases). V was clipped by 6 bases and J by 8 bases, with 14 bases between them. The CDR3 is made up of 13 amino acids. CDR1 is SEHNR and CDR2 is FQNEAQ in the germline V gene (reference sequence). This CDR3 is CASSSATGDTIYF. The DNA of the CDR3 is TGTGCCAGCAGTTCGGCTACGGGGGACACCATATATTTT.

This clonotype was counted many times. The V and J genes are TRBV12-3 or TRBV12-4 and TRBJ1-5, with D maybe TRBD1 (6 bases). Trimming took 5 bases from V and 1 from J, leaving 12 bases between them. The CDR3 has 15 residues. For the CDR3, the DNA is TGTGCCAGCAGTAAGGACAGTTTAAGCAATCAGCCCCAGCATTTT. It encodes CASSKDSLSNQPQHF.

CDR3 in amino acids: CASSESQRPFNEQFF. CDR3 sequence (DNA): TGTGCCAGCAGTGAAAGCCAGAGACCCTTCAATGAGCAGTTCTTC. The chain couples TRBV2 to TRBJ2-1; no definite D call. This CDR3 has 15 amino acids. V lost 2 bases, J lost 6 bases, and 14 bases lay in between. The germline V gene has CDR1 SNHLY and CDR2 FYNNEI.

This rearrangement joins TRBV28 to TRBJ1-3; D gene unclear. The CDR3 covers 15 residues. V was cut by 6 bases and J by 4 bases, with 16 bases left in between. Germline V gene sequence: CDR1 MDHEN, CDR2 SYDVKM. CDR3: CASSLPVVSGNTIYF. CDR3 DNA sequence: TGTGCCAGCAGCCTCCCCGTTGTGTCGGGAAACACCATATATTTT.